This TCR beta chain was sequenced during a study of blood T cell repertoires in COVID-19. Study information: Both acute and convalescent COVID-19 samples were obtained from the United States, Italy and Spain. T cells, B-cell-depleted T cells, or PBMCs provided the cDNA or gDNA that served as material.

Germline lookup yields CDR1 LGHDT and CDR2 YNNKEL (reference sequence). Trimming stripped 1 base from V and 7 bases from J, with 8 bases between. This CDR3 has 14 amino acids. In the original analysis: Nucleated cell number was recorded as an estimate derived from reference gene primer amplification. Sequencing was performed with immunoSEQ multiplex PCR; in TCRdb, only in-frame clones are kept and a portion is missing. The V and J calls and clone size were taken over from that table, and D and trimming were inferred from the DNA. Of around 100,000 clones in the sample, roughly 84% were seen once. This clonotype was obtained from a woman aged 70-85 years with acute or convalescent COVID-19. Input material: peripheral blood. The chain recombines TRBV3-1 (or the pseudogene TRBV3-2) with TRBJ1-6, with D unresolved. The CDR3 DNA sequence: TGTGCCAGCAGCCAAGGACATAAGAATTCACCCCTCCACTTT. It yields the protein CASSQGHKNSPLHF.